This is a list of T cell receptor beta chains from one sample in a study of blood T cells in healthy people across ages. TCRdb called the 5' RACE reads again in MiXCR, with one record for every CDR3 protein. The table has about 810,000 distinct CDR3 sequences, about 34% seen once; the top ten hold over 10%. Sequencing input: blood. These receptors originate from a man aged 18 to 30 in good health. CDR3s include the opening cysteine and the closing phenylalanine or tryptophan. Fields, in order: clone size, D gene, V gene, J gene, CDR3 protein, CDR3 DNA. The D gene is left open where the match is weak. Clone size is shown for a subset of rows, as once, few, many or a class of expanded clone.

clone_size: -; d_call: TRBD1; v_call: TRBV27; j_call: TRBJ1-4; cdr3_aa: CASRQGGSINEKLFF; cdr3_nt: TGTGCCAGCAGGCAGGGGGGCAGCATTAATGAAAAACTGTTTTTT
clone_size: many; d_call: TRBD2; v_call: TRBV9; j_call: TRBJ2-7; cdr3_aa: CASSGTSGSYEQYF; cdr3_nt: TGTGCCAGCAGCGGGACTAGCGGGTCCTACGAGCAGTACTTC
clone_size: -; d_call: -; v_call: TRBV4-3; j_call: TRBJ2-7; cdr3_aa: CASSQEAGVGYEQYF; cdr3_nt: TGCGCCAGCAGCCAAGAAGCAGGGGTAGGGTACGAGCAGTACTTC
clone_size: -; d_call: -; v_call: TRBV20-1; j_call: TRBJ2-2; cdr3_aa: CSAKDGGELFF; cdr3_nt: TGCAGTGCCAAAGACGGGGGGGAGCTGTTTTTT
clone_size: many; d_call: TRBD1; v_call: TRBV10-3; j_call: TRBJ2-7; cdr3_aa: CAIKRSGTGPPYEQYF; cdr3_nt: TGTGCCATCAAACGTTCGGGGACAGGGCCTCCCTACGAGCAGTACTTC
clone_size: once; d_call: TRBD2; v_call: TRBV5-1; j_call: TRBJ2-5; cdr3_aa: CASSFLRAGEQETQYF; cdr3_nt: TGCGCCAGCAGCTTCCTGCGAGCGGGGGAACAAGAGACCCAGTACTTC
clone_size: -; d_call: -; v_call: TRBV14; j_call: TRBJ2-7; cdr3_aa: CASSQQGRPPYEQYF; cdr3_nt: TGTGCCAGCAGCCAGCAGGGACGGCCACCCTACGAGCAGTACTTC
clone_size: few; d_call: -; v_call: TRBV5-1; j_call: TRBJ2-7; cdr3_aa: CASSRGPTYEQYF; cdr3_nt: TGCGCCAGCAGCAGGGGACCCACCTACGAGCAGTACTTC
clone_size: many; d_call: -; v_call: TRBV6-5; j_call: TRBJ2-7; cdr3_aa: CASSRKDEQYF; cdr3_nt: TGTGCCAGCAGCCGAAAAGACGAGCAGTACTTC
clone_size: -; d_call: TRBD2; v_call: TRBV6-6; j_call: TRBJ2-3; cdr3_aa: CASSGPTSADTQYF; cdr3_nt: TGTGCCAGCTCTGGCCCTACTAGCGCAGATACGCAGTATTTT
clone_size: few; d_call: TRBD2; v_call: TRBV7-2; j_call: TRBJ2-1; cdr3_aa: CASSTTSGGDEQFF; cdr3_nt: TGTGCCAGCAGCACAACTAGCGGGGGGGACGAGCAGTTCTTC
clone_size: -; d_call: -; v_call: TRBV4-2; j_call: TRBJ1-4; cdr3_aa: CASSQEQGPPNLKLFF; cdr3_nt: TGTGCCAGCAGCCAAGAACAGGGCCCTCCAAACCTAAAACTGTTTTTT
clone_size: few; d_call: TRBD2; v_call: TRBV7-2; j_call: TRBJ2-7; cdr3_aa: CASSPLAGGHYEQYF; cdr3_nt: TGTGCCAGCAGCCCCCTCGCGGGGGGTCACTACGAGCAGTACTTC
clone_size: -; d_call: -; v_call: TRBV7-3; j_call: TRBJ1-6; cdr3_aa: CASSLGRGGNFNSPLHF; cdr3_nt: TGTGCCAGCAGCCTAGGACGGGGAGGAAACTTTAATTCACCCCTCCACTTT
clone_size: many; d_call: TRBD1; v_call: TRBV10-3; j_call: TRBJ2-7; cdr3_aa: CAIRDRAQEQYF; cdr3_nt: TGTGCCATCCGGGACAGGGCTCAAGAGCAGTACTTC
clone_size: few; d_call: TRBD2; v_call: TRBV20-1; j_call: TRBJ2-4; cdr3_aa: CSARVAGGPHGKNIQYF; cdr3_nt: TGCAGTGCTAGAGTAGCGGGGGGGCCTCATGGCAAAAACATTCAGTACTTC
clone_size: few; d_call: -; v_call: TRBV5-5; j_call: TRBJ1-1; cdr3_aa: CASSLRSDMNTEAFF; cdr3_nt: TGTGCCAGCAGCTTGAGATCGGATATGAACACTGAAGCTTTCTTT
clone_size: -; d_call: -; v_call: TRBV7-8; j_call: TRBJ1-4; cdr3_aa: CASSLGLEKATNEKLFF; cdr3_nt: TGTGCCAGCAGCTTAGGTCTGGAGAAGGCTACTAATGAAAAACTGTTTTTT
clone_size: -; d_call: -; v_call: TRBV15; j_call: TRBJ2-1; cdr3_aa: CATSQRGYNEQFF; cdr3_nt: TGTGCCACCAGCCAGCGTGGATACAATGAGCAGTTCTTC
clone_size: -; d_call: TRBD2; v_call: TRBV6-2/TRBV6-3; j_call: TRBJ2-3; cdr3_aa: CASRKRGGVDTQYF; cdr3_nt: TGTGCCAGCAGGAAGCGGGGGGGCGTAGATACGCAGTATTTT
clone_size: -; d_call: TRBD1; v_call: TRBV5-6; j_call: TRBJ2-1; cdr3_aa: CASSFGTGVYNEQFF; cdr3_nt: TGTGCCAGCAGCTTCGGGACAGGGGTTTACAATGAGCAGTTCTTC
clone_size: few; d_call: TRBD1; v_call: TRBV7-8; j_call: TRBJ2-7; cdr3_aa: CAIRDRNYEQYF; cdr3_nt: TGTGCCATCCGGGACAGGAACTACGAGCAGTACTTC
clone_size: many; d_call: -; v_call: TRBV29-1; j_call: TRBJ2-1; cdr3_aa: CSVDGQSSYNEQFF; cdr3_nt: TGCAGCGTTGACGGGCAGAGCTCCTACAATGAGCAGTTCTTC
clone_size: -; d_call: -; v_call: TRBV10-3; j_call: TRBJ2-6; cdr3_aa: CAINTTEGYGANVLTF; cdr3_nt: TGTGCCATCAATACGACAGAGGGATACGGGGCCAACGTCCTGACTTTC
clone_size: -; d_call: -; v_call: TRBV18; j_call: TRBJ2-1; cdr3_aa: CASSPPGIAVTYNEQFF; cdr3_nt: TGTGCCAGCTCACCTCCCGGGATCGCCGTAACCTACAATGAGCAGTTCTTC
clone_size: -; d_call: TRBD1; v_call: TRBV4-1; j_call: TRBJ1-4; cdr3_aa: CASSQLGTGGEKLFF; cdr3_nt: TGCGCCAGCAGCCAGTTGGGGACAGGGGGGGAAAAACTGTTTTTT
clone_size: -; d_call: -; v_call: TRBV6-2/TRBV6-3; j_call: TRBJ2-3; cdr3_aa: CASMGGPTDTQYF; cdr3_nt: TGTGCCAGCATGGGGGGCCCCACAGATACGCAGTATTTT
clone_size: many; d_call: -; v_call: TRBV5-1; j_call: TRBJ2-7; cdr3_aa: CASSLEVDISYEQYF; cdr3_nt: TGCGCCAGCAGCTTGGAGGTGGACATTTCCTACGAGCAGTACTTC
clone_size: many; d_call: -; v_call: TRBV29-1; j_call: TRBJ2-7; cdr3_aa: CSVEIPAGSSPYEQYF; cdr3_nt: TGCAGCGTTGAAATTCCGGCGGGGTCTTCGCCCTACGAGCAGTACTTC
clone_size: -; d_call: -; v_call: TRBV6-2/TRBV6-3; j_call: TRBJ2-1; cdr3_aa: CASLGIWARNEQFF; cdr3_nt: TGTGCCAGCCTCGGGATCTGGGCCCGGAATGAGCAGTTCTTC
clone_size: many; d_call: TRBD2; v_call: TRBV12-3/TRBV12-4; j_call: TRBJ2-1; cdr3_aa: CASTNRGGISPYGQFF; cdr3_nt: TGTGCCAGCACCAACCGGGGGGGGATTTCCCCTTATGGGCAGTTCTTC
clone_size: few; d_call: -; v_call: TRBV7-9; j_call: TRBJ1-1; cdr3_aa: CASSIQETTEAFF; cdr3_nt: TGTGCCAGCAGCATACAGGAGACCACTGAAGCTTTCTTT
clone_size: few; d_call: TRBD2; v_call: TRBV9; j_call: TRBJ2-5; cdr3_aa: CASSALAGAQETQYF; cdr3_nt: TGTGCCAGCAGCGCACTAGCGGGGGCCCAAGAGACCCAGTACTTC
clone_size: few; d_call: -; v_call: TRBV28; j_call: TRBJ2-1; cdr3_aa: CASSLAGGIEQFF; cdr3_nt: TGTGCCAGCAGTTTGGCAGGGGGGATTGAGCAGTTCTTC
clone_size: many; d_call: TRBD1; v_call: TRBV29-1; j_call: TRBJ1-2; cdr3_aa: CSVPTNLYQQGTGRGYTF; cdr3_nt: TGCAGCGTTCCTACGAACTTATACCAACAGGGGACGGGAAGGGGCTACACCTTC
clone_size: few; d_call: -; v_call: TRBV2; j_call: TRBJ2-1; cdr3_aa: CASSEVRYNEQFF; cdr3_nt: TGTGCCAGCAGTGAAGTGAGATACAATGAGCAGTTCTTC
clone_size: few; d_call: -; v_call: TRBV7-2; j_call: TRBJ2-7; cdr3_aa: CASSFYRDSTYEQYF; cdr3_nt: TGTGCCAGCAGCTTCTACAGGGACTCCACCTACGAGCAGTACTTC
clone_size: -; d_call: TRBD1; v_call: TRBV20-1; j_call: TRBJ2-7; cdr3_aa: CSARDYRGPSYNEQYF; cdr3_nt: TGCAGTGCTAGAGATTACAGGGGGCCGTCCTACAATGAGCAGTACTTC
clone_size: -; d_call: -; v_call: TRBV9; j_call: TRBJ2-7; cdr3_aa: CASAGGSGYEQYF; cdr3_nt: TGTGCCAGCGCAGGGGGGTCCGGGTACGAGCAGTACTTC
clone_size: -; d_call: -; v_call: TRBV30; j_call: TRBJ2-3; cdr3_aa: CAWSVGGRGDTQYF; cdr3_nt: TGTGCCTGGAGTGTTGGTGGGAGAGGAGATACGCAGTATTTT
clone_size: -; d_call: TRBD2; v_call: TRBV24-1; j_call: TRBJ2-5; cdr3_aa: CATGTSGSEQYF; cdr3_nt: TGTGCCACCGGGACTAGCGGTAGTGAGCAGTACTTC
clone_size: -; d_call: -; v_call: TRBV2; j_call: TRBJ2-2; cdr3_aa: CASSPRTSNTGELFF; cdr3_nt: TGTGCCAGCAGCCCCCGGACTTCCAACACCGGGGAGCTGTTTTTT